Listed below are T cell receptor beta chains from one sample, sequenced in a study of CD8+ T cells in alopecia areata. Measured with immunoSEQ multiplex PCR; TCRdb has only the in-frame clones, and not every one. This table holds approximately 200,000 clones, around 60% found once. Sequenced material: CD4+ T cells sorted from blood, taken at week 4, from a patient treated with tofacitinib. These receptors all stem from a human donor with alopecia areata. Each CDR3 is given without its conserved first and last residue. Expanded clones get a size class; other rows say once, few or many, or leave the size out.

>NA|TRBV30|TRBJ1-5
AWSHRGQPQH
>few|TRBV29-1|TRBJ2-1
SVGIGGEQF
>NA|TRBV2|TRBJ1-2
ASSKTITGEGYT
>few|TRBV7-3|TRBJ2-1
ASSTGLALINEQF
>NA|TRBV2|TRBJ1-2
ASTRGNYGYT
>NA|TRBV27|TRBJ2-6
ASRQLGDTVSGANVLT
>once|TRBV4-2|TRBJ1-5
ASSQGITETQPQH
>NA|TRBV30|TRBJ1-3
AWSQGTRGGTIY
>few|TRBV4-1|TRBJ1-4
ASSQVPGQGGREKLF
>NA|TRBV5-1|TRBJ2-5
ASSLDGQGALREQY
>NA|TRBV29-1|TRBJ2-1
SVDLGVMYNEQF
>once|TRBV5-4|TRBJ1-2
ASSLDRDGGYT
>NA|TRBV30|TRBJ2-4
AWSGGLPAKNIQY
>few|TRBV18|TRBJ2-7
ASSPPGWGPTYEQY